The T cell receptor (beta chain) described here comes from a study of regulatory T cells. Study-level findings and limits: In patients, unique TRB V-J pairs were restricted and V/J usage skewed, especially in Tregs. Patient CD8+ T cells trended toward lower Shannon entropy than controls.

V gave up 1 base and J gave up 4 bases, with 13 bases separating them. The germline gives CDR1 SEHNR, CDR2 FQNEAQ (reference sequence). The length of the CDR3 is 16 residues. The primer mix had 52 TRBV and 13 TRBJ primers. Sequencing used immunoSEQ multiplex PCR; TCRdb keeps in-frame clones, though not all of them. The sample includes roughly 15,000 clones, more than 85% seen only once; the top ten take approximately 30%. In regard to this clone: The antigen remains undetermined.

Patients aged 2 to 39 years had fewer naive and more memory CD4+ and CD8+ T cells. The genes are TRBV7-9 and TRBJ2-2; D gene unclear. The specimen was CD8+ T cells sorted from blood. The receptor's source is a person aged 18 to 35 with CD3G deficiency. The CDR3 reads CASSLVQSLRTGELFF. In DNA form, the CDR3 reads TGTGCCAGCAGCTTAGTGCAGTCCCTTCGCACCGGGGAGCTGTTTTTT.